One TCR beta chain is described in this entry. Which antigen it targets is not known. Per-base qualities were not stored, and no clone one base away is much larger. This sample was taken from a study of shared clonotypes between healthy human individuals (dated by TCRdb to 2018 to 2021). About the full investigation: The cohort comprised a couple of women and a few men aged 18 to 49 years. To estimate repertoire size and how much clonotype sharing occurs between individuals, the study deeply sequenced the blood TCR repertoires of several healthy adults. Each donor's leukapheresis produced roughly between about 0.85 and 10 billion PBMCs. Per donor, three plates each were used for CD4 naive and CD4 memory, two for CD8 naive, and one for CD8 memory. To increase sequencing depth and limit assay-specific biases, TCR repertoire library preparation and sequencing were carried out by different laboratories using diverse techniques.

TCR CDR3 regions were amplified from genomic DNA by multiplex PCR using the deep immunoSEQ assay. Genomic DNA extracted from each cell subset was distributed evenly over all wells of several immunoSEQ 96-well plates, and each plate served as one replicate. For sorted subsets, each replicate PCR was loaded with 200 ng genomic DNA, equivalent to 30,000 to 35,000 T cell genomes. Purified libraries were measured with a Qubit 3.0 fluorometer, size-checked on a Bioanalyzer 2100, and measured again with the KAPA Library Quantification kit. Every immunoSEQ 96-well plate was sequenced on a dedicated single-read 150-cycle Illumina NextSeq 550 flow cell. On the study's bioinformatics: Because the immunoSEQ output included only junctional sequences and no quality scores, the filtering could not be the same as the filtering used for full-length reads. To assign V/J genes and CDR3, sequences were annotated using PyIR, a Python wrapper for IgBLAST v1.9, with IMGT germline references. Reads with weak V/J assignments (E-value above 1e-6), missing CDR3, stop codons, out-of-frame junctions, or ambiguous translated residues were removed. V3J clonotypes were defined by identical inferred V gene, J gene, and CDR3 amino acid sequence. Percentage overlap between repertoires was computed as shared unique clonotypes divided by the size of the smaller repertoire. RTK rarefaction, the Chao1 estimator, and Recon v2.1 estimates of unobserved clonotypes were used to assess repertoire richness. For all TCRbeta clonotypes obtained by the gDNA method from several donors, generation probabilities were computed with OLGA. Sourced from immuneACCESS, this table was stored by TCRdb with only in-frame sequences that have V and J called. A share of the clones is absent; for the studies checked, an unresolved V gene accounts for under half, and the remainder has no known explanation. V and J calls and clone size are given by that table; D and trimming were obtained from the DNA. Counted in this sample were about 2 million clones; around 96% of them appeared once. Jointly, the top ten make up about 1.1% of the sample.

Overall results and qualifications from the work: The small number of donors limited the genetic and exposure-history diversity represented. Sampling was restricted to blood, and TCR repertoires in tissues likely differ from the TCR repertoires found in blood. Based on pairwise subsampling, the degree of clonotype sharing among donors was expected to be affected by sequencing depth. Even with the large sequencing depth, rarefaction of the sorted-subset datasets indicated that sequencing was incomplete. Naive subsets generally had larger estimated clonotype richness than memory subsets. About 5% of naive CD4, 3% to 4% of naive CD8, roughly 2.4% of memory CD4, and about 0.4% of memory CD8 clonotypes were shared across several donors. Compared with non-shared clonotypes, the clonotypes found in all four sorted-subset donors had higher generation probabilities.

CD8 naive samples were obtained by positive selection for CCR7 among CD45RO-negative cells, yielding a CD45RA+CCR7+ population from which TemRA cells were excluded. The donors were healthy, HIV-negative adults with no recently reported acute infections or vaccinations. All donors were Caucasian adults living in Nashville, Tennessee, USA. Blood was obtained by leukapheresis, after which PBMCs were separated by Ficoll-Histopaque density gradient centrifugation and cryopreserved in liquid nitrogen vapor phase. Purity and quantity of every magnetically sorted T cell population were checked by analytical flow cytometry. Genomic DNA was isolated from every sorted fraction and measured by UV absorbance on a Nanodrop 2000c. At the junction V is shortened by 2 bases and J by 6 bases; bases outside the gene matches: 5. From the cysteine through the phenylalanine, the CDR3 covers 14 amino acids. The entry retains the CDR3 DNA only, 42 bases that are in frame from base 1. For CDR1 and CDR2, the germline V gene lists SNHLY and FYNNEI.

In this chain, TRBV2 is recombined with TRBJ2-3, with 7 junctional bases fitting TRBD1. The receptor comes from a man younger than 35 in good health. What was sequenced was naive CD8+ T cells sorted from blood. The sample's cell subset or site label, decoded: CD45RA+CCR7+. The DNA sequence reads TGTGCCAGCAGTGAACAGGGGGTCTGGGATACGCAGTATTTT. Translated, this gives CASSEQGVWDTQYF.